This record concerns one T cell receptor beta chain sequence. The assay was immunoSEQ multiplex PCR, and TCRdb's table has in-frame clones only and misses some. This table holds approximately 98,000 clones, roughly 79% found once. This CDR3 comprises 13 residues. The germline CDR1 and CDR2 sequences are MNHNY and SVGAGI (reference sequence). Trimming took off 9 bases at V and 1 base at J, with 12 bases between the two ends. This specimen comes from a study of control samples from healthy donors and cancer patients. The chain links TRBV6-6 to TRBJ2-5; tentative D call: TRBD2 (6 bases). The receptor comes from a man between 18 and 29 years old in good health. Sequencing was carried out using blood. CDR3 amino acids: CASAGHSQETQYF. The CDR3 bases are TGTGCCAGTGCGGGGCACTCCCAAGAGACCCAGTACTTC.